This TCR beta chain was captured by sequencing in a study of shared clonotypes between healthy human individuals. Germline V gene sequence: CDR1 MGHRA, CDR2 YSYEKL. The V segment lost 0 bases and the J segment 8 bases; nucleotides outside the gene matches: 9. The CDR3 is 16 amino acids. Per the authors' pipeline: Because ImmunoSEQ provided only junction sequences with no quality scores, the filtering differed. Sequencing used immunoSEQ multiplex PCR; TCRdb keeps in-frame clones, though not all of them. V and J calls and clone size are given by that table; D and trimming were obtained from the DNA. The table has over a million clones, about 75% seen once.

Sequenced material: memory CD4+ T cells sorted from blood. The subset was: CD45RA-negative fraction. The chain couples TRBV4-1 to TRBJ1-4, with TRBD1 matching 7 bases. This TCR derives from a man younger than 35 in good health. The CDR3 loop is CASSQDRGAKGEKLFF. The DNA for the CDR3 is TGCGCCAGCAGCCAAGACAGGGGGGCAAAAGGCGAAAAACTGTTTTTT.